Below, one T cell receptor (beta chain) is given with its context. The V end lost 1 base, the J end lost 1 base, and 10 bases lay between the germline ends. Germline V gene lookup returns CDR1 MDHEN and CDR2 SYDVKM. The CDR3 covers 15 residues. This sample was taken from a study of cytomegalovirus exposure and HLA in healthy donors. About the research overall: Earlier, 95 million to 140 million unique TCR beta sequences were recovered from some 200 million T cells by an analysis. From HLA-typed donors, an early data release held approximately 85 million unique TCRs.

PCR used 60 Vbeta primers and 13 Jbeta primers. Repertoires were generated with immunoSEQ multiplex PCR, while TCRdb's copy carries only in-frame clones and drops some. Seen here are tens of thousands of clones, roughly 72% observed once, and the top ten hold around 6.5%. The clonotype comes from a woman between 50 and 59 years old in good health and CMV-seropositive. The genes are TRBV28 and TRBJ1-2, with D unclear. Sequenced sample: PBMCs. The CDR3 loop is CASSLSAGFNYGYTF. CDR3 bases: TGTGCCAGCAGTTTATCGGCAGGCTTTAACTATGGCTACACCTTC.